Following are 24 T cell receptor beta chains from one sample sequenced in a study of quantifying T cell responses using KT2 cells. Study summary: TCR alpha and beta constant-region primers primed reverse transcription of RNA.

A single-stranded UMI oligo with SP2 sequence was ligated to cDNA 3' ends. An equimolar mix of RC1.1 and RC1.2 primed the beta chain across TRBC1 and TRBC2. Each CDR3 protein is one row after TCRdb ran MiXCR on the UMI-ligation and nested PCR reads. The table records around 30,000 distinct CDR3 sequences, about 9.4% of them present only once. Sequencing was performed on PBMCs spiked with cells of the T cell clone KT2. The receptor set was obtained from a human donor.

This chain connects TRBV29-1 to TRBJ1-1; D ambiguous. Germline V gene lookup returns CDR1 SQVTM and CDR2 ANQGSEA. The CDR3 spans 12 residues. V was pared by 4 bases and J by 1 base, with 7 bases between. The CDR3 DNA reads TGCAGCGTTGGGAGCAGGAACACTGAAGCTTTCTTT. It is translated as CSVGSRNTEAFF.

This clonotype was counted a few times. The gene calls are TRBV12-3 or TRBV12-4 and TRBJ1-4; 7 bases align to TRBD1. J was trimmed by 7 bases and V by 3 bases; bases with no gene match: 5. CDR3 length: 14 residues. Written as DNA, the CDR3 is TGTGCCAGCAGTTTGACAGGGTGGGGTGAAAAACTGTTTTTT. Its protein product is CASSLTGWGEKLFF.

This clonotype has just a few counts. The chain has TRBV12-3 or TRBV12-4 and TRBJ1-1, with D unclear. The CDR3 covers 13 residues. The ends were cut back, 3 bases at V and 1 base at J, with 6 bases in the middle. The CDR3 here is CASSFGENTEAFF. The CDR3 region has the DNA TGTGCCAGCAGTTTTGGCGAGAACACTGAAGCTTTCTTT.

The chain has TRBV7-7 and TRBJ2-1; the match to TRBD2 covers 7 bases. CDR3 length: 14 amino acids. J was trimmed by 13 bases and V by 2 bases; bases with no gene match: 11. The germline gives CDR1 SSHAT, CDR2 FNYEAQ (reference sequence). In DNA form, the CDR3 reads TGTGCCAGCAGCTTAAAAGTCGAGCGGGGCCCCCAGTTCTTC. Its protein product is CASSLKVERGPQFF.

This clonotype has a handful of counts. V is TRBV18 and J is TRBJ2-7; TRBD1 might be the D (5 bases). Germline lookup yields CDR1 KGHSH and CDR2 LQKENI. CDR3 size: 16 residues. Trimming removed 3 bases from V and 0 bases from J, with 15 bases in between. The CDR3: CASSPGSDTSSYEQYF. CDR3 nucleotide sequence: TGTGCCAGCTCACCCGGCTCGGACACCTCCTCCTACGAGCAGTACTTC.

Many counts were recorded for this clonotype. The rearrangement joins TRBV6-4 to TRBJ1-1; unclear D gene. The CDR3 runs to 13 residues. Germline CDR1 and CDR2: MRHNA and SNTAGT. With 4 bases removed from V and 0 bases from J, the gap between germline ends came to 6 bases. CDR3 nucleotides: TGTGCCAGCAGTGCTTCTGTGAACACTGAAGCTTTCTTT. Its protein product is CASSASVNTEAFF.

The DNA for the CDR3 is TGTGCCAGCAGTGAGTCCGGGGGAAGCACAGATACGCAGTATTTT. This gives the protein CASSESGGSTDTQYF. The chain recombines TRBV6-4 with TRBJ2-3, with D possibly matching TRBD2 (6 bases). Trimming left V 3 bases short and J 0 bases short, with 10 bases between. Germline V gene lookup returns CDR1 MRHNA and CDR2 SNTAGT. The CDR3 spans 15 residues.

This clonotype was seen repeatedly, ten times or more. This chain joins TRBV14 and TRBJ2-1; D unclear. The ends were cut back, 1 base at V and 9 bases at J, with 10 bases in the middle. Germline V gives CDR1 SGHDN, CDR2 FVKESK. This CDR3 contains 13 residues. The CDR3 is CASSQGITSEQFF. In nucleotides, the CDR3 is TGTGCCAGCAGCCAAGGAATAACCTCTGAGCAGTTCTTC.

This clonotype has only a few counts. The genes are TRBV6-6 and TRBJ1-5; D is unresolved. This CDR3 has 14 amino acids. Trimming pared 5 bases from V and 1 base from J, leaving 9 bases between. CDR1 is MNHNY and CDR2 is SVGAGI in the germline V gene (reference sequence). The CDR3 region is CASSREGSNQPQHF. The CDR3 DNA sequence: TGTGCCAGCAGTAGGGAGGGAAGCAATCAGCCCCAGCATTTT.

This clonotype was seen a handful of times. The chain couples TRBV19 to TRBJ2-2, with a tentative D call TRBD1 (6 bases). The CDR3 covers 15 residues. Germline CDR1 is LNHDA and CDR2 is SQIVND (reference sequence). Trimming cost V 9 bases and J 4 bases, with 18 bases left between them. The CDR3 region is CASTPLGAGTGELFF. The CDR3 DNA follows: TGTGCCAGCACCCCTTTGGGGGCTGGCACCGGGGAGCTGTTTTTT. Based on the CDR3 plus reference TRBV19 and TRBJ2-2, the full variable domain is DGGITQSPKYLFRKEGQNVTLSCEQNLNHDAMYWYRQDPGQGLRLIYYSQIVNDFQKGDIAEGYSVSREKKESFPLTVTSAQKNPTAFYLCASTPLGAGTGELFFGEGSRLTVL.

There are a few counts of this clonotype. The CDR3 protein is CASSGGGYNEQFF. CDR3 bases: TGTGCCTCCTCAGGGGGGGGGTACAATGAGCAGTTCTTC. The rearrangement uses TRBV10-3 and TRBJ2-1; D is tentatively TRBD1 or TRBD2 (7 bases each). The V gene lost 11 bases and the J gene lost 4 bases, with 15 bases spanning the gap. CDR1 ENHRY and CDR2 SYGVKD come from the germline V gene. The CDR3 spans 13 residues.

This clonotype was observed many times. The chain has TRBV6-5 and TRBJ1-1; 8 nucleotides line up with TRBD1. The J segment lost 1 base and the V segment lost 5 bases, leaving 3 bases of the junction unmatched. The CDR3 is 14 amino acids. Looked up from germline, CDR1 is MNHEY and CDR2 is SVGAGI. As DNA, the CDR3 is TGTGCCAGCAGTCTGGGACAGGAGAACACTGAAGCTTTCTTT. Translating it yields CASSLGQENTEAFF.

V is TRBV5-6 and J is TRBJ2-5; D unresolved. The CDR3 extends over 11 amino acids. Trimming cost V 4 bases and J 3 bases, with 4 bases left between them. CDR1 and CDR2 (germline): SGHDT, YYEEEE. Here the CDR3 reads CASSVEETQYF. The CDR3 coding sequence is TGTGCCAGCAGCGTGGAAGAGACCCAGTACTTC.

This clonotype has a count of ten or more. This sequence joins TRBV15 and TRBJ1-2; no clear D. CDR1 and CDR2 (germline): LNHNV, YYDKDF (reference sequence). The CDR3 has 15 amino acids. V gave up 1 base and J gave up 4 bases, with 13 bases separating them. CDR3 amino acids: CATSRVSTALYGYTF. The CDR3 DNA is TGTGCCACCAGCAGAGTTAGTACAGCCCTCTATGGCTACACCTTC.

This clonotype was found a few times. CDR3: CASSQGTGWETQYF. CDR3 in DNA: TGTGCCAGCAGCCAAGGGACGGGATGGGAGACCCAGTACTTC. The rearrangement links TRBV14 to TRBJ2-5; possible D gene TRBD2, 5 bases. The CDR3 loop spans 14 amino acids. CDR1 is SGHDN, CDR2 FVKESK, per germline. The V gene lost 1 base and the J gene lost 5 bases, with 11 bases spanning the gap.

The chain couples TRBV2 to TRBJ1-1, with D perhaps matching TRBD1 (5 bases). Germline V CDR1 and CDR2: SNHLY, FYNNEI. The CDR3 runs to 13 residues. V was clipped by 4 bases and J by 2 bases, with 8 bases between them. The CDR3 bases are TGTGCCAGCAGTGGGGACGGTAACACTGAAGCTTTCTTT. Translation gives CASSGDGNTEAFF. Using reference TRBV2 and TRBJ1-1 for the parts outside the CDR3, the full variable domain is EPEVTQTPSHQVTQMGQEVILRCVPISNHLYFYWYRQILGQKVEFLVSFYNNEISEKSEIFDDQFSVERPDGSNFTLKIRSTKLEDSAMYFCASSGDGNTEAFFGQGTRLTVV.

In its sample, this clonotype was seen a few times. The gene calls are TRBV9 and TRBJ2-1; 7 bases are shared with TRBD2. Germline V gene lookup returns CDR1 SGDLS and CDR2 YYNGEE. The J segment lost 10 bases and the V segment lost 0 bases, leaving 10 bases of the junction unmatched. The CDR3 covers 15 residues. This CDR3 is CASSVDGTTRLEQFF. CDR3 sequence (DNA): TGTGCCAGCAGCGTAGACGGGACTACCAGACTCGAGCAGTTCTTC.

CDR3 nucleotides: TGTGCCAGCAGAAGAGGACAGGGGGCCAAAAACATTCAGTACTTC. It encodes CASRRGQGAKNIQYF. The chain uses TRBV2 and TRBJ2-4; 9 bases map to TRBD1. The germline V gene has CDR1 SNHLY and CDR2 FYNNEI. With V trimmed by 6 bases and J by 1 base, 4 bases remained unmatched. The CDR3 has 15 residues.

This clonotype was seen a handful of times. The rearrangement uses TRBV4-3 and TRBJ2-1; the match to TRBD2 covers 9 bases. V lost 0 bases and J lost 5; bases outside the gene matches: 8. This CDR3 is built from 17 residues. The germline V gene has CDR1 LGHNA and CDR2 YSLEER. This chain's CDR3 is CASSQDFLTSGNNEQFF. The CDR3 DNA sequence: TGCGCCAGCAGCCAAGATTTCCTGACTAGCGGAAACAATGAGCAGTTCTTC.

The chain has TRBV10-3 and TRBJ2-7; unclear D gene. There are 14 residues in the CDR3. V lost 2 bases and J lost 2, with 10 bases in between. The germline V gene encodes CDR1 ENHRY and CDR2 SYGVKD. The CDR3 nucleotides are TGTGCCATCAGTGAGAACCAGCCGCCCTACGAGCAGTACTTC. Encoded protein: CAISENQPPYEQYF.

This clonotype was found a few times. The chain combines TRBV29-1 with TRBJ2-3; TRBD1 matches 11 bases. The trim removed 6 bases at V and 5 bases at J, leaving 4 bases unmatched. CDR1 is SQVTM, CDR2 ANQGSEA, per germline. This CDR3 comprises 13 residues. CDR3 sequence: CSVGTGGKDTQYF. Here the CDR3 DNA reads TGCAGCGTGGGGACAGGGGGGAAAGATACGCAGTATTTT.

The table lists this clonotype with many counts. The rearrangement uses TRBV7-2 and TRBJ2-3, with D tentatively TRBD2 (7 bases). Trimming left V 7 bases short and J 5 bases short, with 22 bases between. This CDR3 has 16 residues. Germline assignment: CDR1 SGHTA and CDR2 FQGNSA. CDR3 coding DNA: TGTGCCAGCACCTTCCCTCCGGGGGGCCATAGAGATACGCAGTATTTT. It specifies CASTFPPGGHRDTQYF. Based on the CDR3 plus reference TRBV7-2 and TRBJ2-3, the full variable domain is GAGVSQSPSNKVTEKGKDVELRCDPISGHTALYWYRQSLGQGLEFLIYFQGNSAPDKSGLPSDRFSAERTGGSVSTLTIQRTQQEDSAVYLCASTFPPGGHRDTQYFGPGTRLTVL.

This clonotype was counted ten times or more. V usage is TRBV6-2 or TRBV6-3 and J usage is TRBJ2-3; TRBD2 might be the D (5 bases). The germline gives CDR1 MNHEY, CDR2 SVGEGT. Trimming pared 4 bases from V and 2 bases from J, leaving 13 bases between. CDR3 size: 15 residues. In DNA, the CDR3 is TGTGCCAGCAGTTCCACCTCTAGCCACACAGATACGCAGTATTTT. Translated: CASSSTSSHTDTQYF.

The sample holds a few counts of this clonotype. CDR3 DNA: TGTGCCAGTAGTCCACTTTTGATAGCGGGAAGAGATACGCAGTATTTT. Translation gives CASSPLLIAGRDTQYF. The genes are TRBV19 and TRBJ2-3, with 8 bases matching TRBD2. The CDR3 loop spans 16 amino acids. CDR1 and CDR2 from the germline V gene are LNHDA and SQIVND (reference sequence). Germline trimming cut 5 bases from V and 5 bases from J; bases unmatched to any gene: 12. Based on the CDR3 plus reference TRBV19 and TRBJ2-3, the full variable domain is DGGITQSPKYLFRKEGQNVTLSCEQNLNHDAMYWYRQDPGQGLRLIYYSQIVNDFQKGDIAEGYSVSREKKESFPLTVTSAQKNPTAFYLCASSPLLIAGRDTQYFGPGTRLTVL.